The rows below give T cell receptor beta chains drawn from one sample of a study of regulatory T cells in long-lasting Graves disease. One entry per CDR3 protein, called by TCRdb with MiXCR from the multiplex PCR reads. The sample has hundreds of thousands of distinct CDR3 sequences; less than 20% are singletons. Sample: peripheral blood mononuclear cells (PBMCs), taken when the disease was refractory, from a patient treated with antithyroid drugs. The receptors come from a female donor with Graves disease. Each CDR3 is given with its conserved first and last residue. Each record gives: D gene, V gene, J gene, clone size, CDR3 DNA, CDR3 protein. A D gene is named only where the DNA matches it firmly. Clone size is given for some rows only: seen once, a few or many times, or a class if the clone is expanded.

d_call: TRBD1; v_call: TRBV19; j_call: TRBJ2-7; clone_size: -; cdr3_nt: TGTGCCAGTAGTAAGACAGGGAGCAACAACGAGCAGTACTTC; cdr3_aa: CASSKTGSNNEQYF
d_call: -; v_call: TRBV30; j_call: TRBJ2-5; clone_size: few; cdr3_nt: TGTGCCTGGAGTGTTGGAGGAACCCAAGAGACCCAGTACTTC; cdr3_aa: CAWSVGGTQETQYF
d_call: -; v_call: TRBV6-5; j_call: TRBJ1-5; clone_size: -; cdr3_nt: TGTGCCAGCAGTTACTCCTGGGGGTTTGAGCCCCAGCATTTT; cdr3_aa: CASSYSWGFEPQHF
d_call: -; v_call: TRBV5-1; j_call: TRBJ1-1; clone_size: -; cdr3_nt: TGCGCCAGCAGCTTGGAATGGGACACTGAAGCTTTCTTT; cdr3_aa: CASSLEWDTEAFF
d_call: -; v_call: TRBV12-3/TRBV12-4; j_call: TRBJ2-7; clone_size: -; cdr3_nt: TGTGCCAGCAGTTTAGCGCTCTCCGGGCAGGGCGGAAGCGAGCAGTACTTC; cdr3_aa: CASSLALSGQGGSEQYF
d_call: -; v_call: TRBV7-8; j_call: TRBJ2-5; clone_size: many; cdr3_nt: TGTGCCAGCAGCCTAGTTGGGACTCGACAAGAGACCCAGTACTTC; cdr3_aa: CASSLVGTRQETQYF
d_call: -; v_call: TRBV6-4; j_call: TRBJ2-7; clone_size: -; cdr3_nt: TGTGCCAGCAGTGACCCACACAGTAGAGATTACGAGCAGTACTTC; cdr3_aa: CASSDPHSRDYEQYF
d_call: -; v_call: TRBV27; j_call: TRBJ2-7; clone_size: few; cdr3_nt: TGTGCCAGCAGTTTCCGACAGTCATACCCCTACGAGCAGTACTTC; cdr3_aa: CASSFRQSYPYEQYF
d_call: TRBD1; v_call: TRBV18; j_call: TRBJ1-3; clone_size: few; cdr3_nt: TGTGCCAGCTCACCGGGGACAGACAACACCATATATTTT; cdr3_aa: CASSPGTDNTIYF
d_call: -; v_call: TRBV18; j_call: TRBJ2-5; clone_size: -; cdr3_nt: TGTGCCAGCTCACCACTCCGGAACAGGGAGGACCAAGAGACCCAGTACTTC; cdr3_aa: CASSPLRNREDQETQYF
d_call: TRBD1; v_call: TRBV6-1; j_call: TRBJ1-2; clone_size: many; cdr3_nt: TGTGCCAGCAAGGACAGGGGAACGGGTGGCTACACCTTC; cdr3_aa: CASKDRGTGGYTF
d_call: -; v_call: TRBV12-3/TRBV12-4; j_call: TRBJ2-4; clone_size: many; cdr3_nt: TGTGCTTCCGCCGGGAGTGCAAAAAACATTCAGTACTTC; cdr3_aa: CASAGSAKNIQYF
d_call: -; v_call: TRBV6-1; j_call: TRBJ2-5; clone_size: many; cdr3_nt: TGTGCCAGCAGCCGGGACGTGGGGATCCAAGAGACCCAGTACTTC; cdr3_aa: CASSRDVGIQETQYF
d_call: -; v_call: TRBV24-1; j_call: TRBJ1-1; clone_size: many; cdr3_nt: TGTGCCACCAGTGAAACAGGGACCAACACTGAAGCTTTCTTT; cdr3_aa: CATSETGTNTEAFF
d_call: TRBD1; v_call: TRBV30; j_call: TRBJ1-2; clone_size: few; cdr3_nt: TGTGCCTGGTGGCGGGACAGGGGAACTTATGGCTACACCTTC; cdr3_aa: CAWWRDRGTYGYTF
d_call: TRBD2; v_call: TRBV28; j_call: TRBJ2-5; clone_size: many; cdr3_nt: TGTGCCAGCAGCCGGACTAGCGGGATGGAGACCCAGTACTTC; cdr3_aa: CASSRTSGMETQYF
d_call: -; v_call: TRBV4-3; j_call: TRBJ1-3; clone_size: few; cdr3_nt: TGCGCCAGCAGCCGAAGGTTCAGCTCTGGAAACACCATATATTTT; cdr3_aa: CASSRRFSSGNTIYF
d_call: TRBD1; v_call: TRBV27; j_call: TRBJ2-5; clone_size: -; cdr3_nt: TGTGCCAGCAGACCCTCAGGGGGCCAAGAGACCCGGTACTTC; cdr3_aa: CASRPSGGQETRYF
d_call: TRBD1; v_call: TRBV7-8; j_call: TRBJ2-7; clone_size: few; cdr3_nt: TGTGCCAGCAGCTTAAGAGGACAGGGGGCAGCTTCCTACGAGCAGTACTTC; cdr3_aa: CASSLRGQGAASYEQYF
d_call: -; v_call: TRBV30; j_call: TRBJ2-7; clone_size: few; cdr3_nt: TGTGCCTGGAGGGGGTACCCCCGGACCTACGAGCAGTACTTC; cdr3_aa: CAWRGYPRTYEQYF
d_call: TRBD1; v_call: TRBV7-2; j_call: TRBJ1-4; clone_size: few; cdr3_nt: TGTGCCAGCAGCTTGGTACAGGGGGCACATGAAAAACTGTTTTTT; cdr3_aa: CASSLVQGAHEKLFF
d_call: TRBD1; v_call: TRBV18; j_call: TRBJ1-2; clone_size: many; cdr3_nt: TGTGCCAGCTCAGACAGGGGTGACTATGGCTACACCTTC; cdr3_aa: CASSDRGDYGYTF
d_call: TRBD2; v_call: TRBV28; j_call: TRBJ2-5; clone_size: many; cdr3_nt: TGTGCCAGCAGGGGACTAGCGGGATTTGAGACCCAGTACTTC; cdr3_aa: CASRGLAGFETQYF
d_call: -; v_call: TRBV15; j_call: TRBJ1-3; clone_size: few; cdr3_nt: TGTGCCACCAGCAGAGATCCAACAAACTCTGGAAACACCATATATTTT; cdr3_aa: CATSRDPTNSGNTIYF
d_call: TRBD2; v_call: TRBV3-1; j_call: TRBJ2-1; clone_size: -; cdr3_nt: TGTGCCAGCAGCCCCTCAAGCGGGGGGTCCAATGAGCAGTTCTTC; cdr3_aa: CASSPSSGGSNEQFF
d_call: TRBD1; v_call: TRBV5-1; j_call: TRBJ1-2; clone_size: many; cdr3_nt: TGCGCCAGCAGCTTCTTGGGACAGGGGGCGGAAGGCTACACCTTC; cdr3_aa: CASSFLGQGAEGYTF
d_call: -; v_call: TRBV4-3; j_call: TRBJ1-1; clone_size: few; cdr3_nt: TGCGCCAGCAGCCAAACTCTATGGACTGAAGCTTTCTTT; cdr3_aa: CASSQTLWTEAFF
d_call: TRBD1; v_call: TRBV2; j_call: TRBJ2-7; clone_size: many; cdr3_nt: TGTGCCAGCAGTCGAGGGACAGGGGGCGCGGGTTACGAGCAGTACTTC; cdr3_aa: CASSRGTGGAGYEQYF
d_call: TRBD1; v_call: TRBV29-1; j_call: TRBJ1-2; clone_size: -; cdr3_nt: TGCAGCGCTGAAGGGACAGTTGCTAACTATGGCTACACCTTC; cdr3_aa: CSAEGTVANYGYTF